This entry describes one T cell receptor beta chain. The antigen remains unidentified. The data were obtained in a study of pediatric ulcerative colitis. Whole-study findings and limits: Substantially fewer templates came from two patients' blood samples. Clonal expansions reduced rectal repertoire diversity in acute severe colitis.

The CDR3 covers 15 residues. J gave up 4 bases and V 1 base, and 5 bases lay outside the gene matches. The V gene's germline CDR1 is SGHDN and CDR2 FVKESK. Generated by immunoSEQ multiplex PCR, the TCRdb table keeps only in-frame clones and is missing some. The data hold more than 15,000 clones, with roughly 70% observed a single time. One to two pinch biopsies were taken from the rectum during colonoscopy. The specimen was gut tissue. The genes are TRBV14 and TRBJ2-5; 8 bases are a match to TRBD2. This clonotype originated in a girl aged 5-17 years with moderate ulcerative colitis. CDR3 nucleotide sequence: TGTGCCAGCAGCCAAGTCGCGGGGGGCGGAGAGACCCAGTACTTC. Its translation is CASSQVAGGGETQYF.